Below, 21 T cell receptor beta chains from the same sample are listed, as sequenced in a study of blood T cell repertoires in COVID-19. Assay: immunoSEQ multiplex PCR; the TCRdb copy retains only in-frame clones and omits some. This repertoire shows roughly 150,000 clones, around 79% found once; its top ten account for under 10%. Sequenced input: peripheral blood. These receptors all come from a man aged 45-65 years with active or convalescent COVID-19.

This chain connects TRBV18 to TRBJ2-7, with 7 nucleotides matching TRBD1. CDR1 and CDR2 (germline): KGHSH, LQKENI. The V and J ends lost 3 bases and 4 bases, in that order; junction bases with no gene match: 21. This CDR3 region has 19 residues. The CDR3 sequence: CASSPFSAPDRPHKYEQYF. CDR3 in DNA: TGTGCCAGCTCACCCTTTTCCGCCCCGGACAGGCCGCACAAGTACGAGCAGTACTTC. Filled out from reference TRBV18 and TRBJ2-7, the complete variable domain reads NAGVMQNPRHLVRRRGQEARLRCSPMKGHSHVYWYRQLPEEGLKFMVYLQKENIIDESGMPKERFSAEFPKEGPSILRIQQVVRGDSAAYFCASSPFSAPDRPHKYEQYFGPGTRLTVT.

The chain is built from TRBV2 and TRBJ1-5; 8 bases are shared with TRBD1. The trim removed 5 bases at V and 6 bases at J, leaving 12 bases unmatched. The CDR3 covers 16 residues. Germline V CDR1 and CDR2: SNHLY, FYNNEI. CDR3 residues: CASSPPRTGPGQPQHF. CDR3 nucleotides: TGTGCCAGCAGTCCTCCCCGGACAGGGCCCGGTCAGCCCCAGCATTTT.

The J gene is TRBJ2-6, the V gene TRBV7-2; 7 bases agree with TRBD1. CDR3 size: 14 residues. Germline V CDR1 and CDR2: SGHTA, FQGNSA. Trimming cost V 9 bases and J 0 bases; bases outside gene matches: 2. In nucleotides, the CDR3 is TGTGCCAGTGGGACAGACTCTGGGGCCAACGTCCTGACTTTC. Residues: CASGTDSGANVLTF.

The V and J genes are TRBV15 and TRBJ2-1, with 16 positions matching TRBD2. The germline gives CDR1 LNHNV, CDR2 YYDKDF (reference sequence). V shed 5 bases and J 7 bases; nucleotides not matched to a gene: 5. The CDR3 covers 16 residues. The CDR3 loop reads CATSPPGLAGGNEQFF. CDR3 nucleotide sequence: TGTGCCACCAGCCCGCCGGGACTAGCGGGGGGGAATGAGCAGTTCTTC.

The chain joins TRBV3-1 (or the pseudogene TRBV3-2) to TRBJ2-7, with D possibly being TRBD1 (5 bases). V lost 2 bases, J lost 1 base, and 12 bases lay in between. CDR1 and CDR2 (germline): LGHDT, YNNKEL (reference sequence). This CDR3 contains 15 residues. The CDR3: CASSQKVKGSYEQYF. DNA of the CDR3: TGTGCCAGCAGCCAAAAAGTGAAGGGGTCCTACGAGCAGTACTTC.

J is TRBJ1-4 and V is TRBV30; 8 bases are a match to TRBD1. Germline CDR1 and CDR2: GTSNPN and SVGIG (reference sequence). The CDR3 is made up of 14 amino acids. With 2 bases clipped from V and 8 bases from J, the junction kept 7 bases outside the gene matches. CDR3 residues: CAWSTRQGFEKLFF. In DNA form, the CDR3 reads TGTGCCTGGAGTACCCGACAGGGGTTCGAAAAACTGTTTTTT.

The chain couples TRBV5-1 to TRBJ2-7; 7 bases line up with TRBD1. Germline CDR1 SGHRS, CDR2 YFSETQ. V trimming: 0 bases; J trimming: 7 bases; junction bases outside the gene matches: 4. The length of the CDR3 is 13 residues. CDR3 DNA: TGCGCCAGCAGCTTGGAGCAGGGGGTTGAGCAGTACTTC. The encoded protein is CASSLEQGVEQYF.

This chain links TRBV6-5 with TRBJ2-4; TRBD2 matches at 9 bases. Germline values: CDR1 MNHEY, CDR2 SVGAGI. V shed 8 bases and J 7 bases; nucleotides not matched to a gene: 12. This CDR3 spans 15 amino acids. CDR3 protein: CASRREGRYRNIQYF. The CDR3 coding sequence is TGTGCCAGCCGGCGGGAGGGAAGGTATCGGAACATTCAGTACTTC.

The J gene is TRBJ1-1, the V gene TRBV29-1, with D possibly matching TRBD1 (5 bases). From germline, CDR1 is SQVTM and CDR2 ANQGSEA. CDR3 size: 11 residues. Trimming took off 7 bases at V and 8 bases at J, with 14 bases between the two ends. The CDR3 spells CSGLGGGEAFF. The CDR3 DNA follows: TGCAGCGGTCTTGGGGGGGGAGAAGCTTTCTTT.

The rearrangement joins TRBV5-1 to TRBJ2-3; TRBD2 matches 7 bases. Trimming took 6 bases from V and 1 from J; bases not matched to a gene: 11. In germline, CDR1 is SGHRS, CDR2 YFSETQ. This CDR3 region has 16 residues. The CDR3 reads CASTDSSGIRTDTQYF. The CDR3 DNA reads as TGCGCCAGCACCGACTCAAGCGGGATTCGCACAGATACGCAGTATTTT.

V gene TRBV3-1 (or the pseudogene TRBV3-2) combines with J gene TRBJ2-7; no reliable D call. This CDR3 spans 13 amino acids. CDR1 and CDR2 (germline): LGHDT, YNNKEL (reference sequence). Deletions cut 1 base from V and 5 bases from J, with 9 bases between. CDR3 nucleotide sequence: TGTGCCAGCAGCCAAGTGGCAGGAAACGAGCAGTACTTC. Protein product: CASSQVAGNEQYF.

J is TRBJ2-6 and V is TRBV5-1, with D perhaps matching TRBD1 (6 bases). Germline V gives CDR1 SGHRS, CDR2 YFSETQ. Trimming removed 3 bases from V and 0 bases from J, with 13 bases in between. The CDR3 is made up of 17 amino acids. The CDR3 loop reads CASSWERGSSGANVLTF. DNA of the CDR3: TGCGCCAGCAGCTGGGAAAGGGGGAGCTCTGGGGCCAACGTCCTGACTTTC. Drawing the rest from reference TRBV5-1 and TRBJ2-6, the complete variable domain is KAGVTQTPRYLIKTRGQQVTLSCSPISGHRSVSWYQQTPGQGLQFLFEYFSETQRNKGNFPGRFSGRQFSNSRSEMNVSTLELGDSALYLCASSWERGSSGANVLTFGAGSRLTVL.

The chain uses TRBV19 and TRBJ1-1; D gene unclear. From germline, CDR1 is LNHDA and CDR2 SQIVND (reference sequence). The germline V and J ends were trimmed by 2 bases and 2 bases, with 12 bases remaining between them. CDR3 size: 15 residues. CDR3 sequence (DNA): TGTGCCAGTAGTATATTCGGGGTTGTTAACACTGAAGCTTTCTTT. Translated, it gives CASSIFGVVNTEAFF.

J is TRBJ1-2 and V is TRBV7-9; possibly TRBD1 for D (5 bases). In germline, CDR1 is SEHNR, CDR2 FQNEAQ (reference sequence). V was cut by 11 bases and J by 0 bases, with 13 bases left in between. The CDR3 is 13 residues long. The CDR3 loop is CAAGGLANYGYTF. The DNA of the CDR3 is TGTGCCGCTGGGGGGTTAGCTAACTATGGCTACACCTTC. The full variable domain, its missing parts supplied by reference TRBV7-9 and TRBJ1-2, is DTGVSQNPRHKITKRGQNVTFRCDPISEHNRLYWYRQTLGQGPEFLTYFQNEAQLEKSRLLSDRFSAERPKGSFSTLEIQRTEQGDSAMYLCAAGGLANYGYTFGSGTRLTVV.

This chain joins TRBV19 and TRBJ2-5; possibly TRBD2 for D (5 bases). CDR3 length: 14 residues. CDR1 is LNHDA and CDR2 is SQIVND in the germline V gene (reference sequence). Trimming stripped 4 bases from V and 2 bases from J, with 11 bases between. In DNA, the CDR3 is TGTGCCAGTAGTAGAGGACGGACTCAAGAGACCCAGTACTTC. It is translated as CASSRGRTQETQYF. The entire variable domain, with the rest obtained from reference TRBV19 and TRBJ2-5, is as follows: DGGITQSPKYLFRKEGQNVTLSCEQNLNHDAMYWYRQDPGQGLRLIYYSQIVNDFQKGDIAEGYSVSREKKESFPLTVTSAQKNPTAFYLCASSRGRTQETQYFGPGTRLLVL.

V gene TRBV28 combines with J gene TRBJ2-1; 7 positions agree with TRBD2. This CDR3 region has 16 residues. Trimming at V came to 4 bases and at J to 8 bases, leaving 14 bases not matched to a gene. CDR1 is MDHEN, CDR2 SYDVKM, per germline. In DNA form, the CDR3 reads TGTGCCAGCAGTTCCGCCCGGGCGGGGAGGGGCGATGAGCAGTTCTTC. Its translation: CASSSARAGRGDEQFF.

The CDR3 reads CASSVVGDTDTQYF. The CDR3 DNA follows: TGTGCCAGCAGCGTAGTAGGGGATACAGATACGCAGTATTTT. The V call is TRBV9, the J call TRBJ2-3, with D perhaps TRBD1 (5 bases). Trimming shortened V by 0 bases and J by 3 bases, and 8 bases separated the two germline ends. The CDR3 length is 14 residues. Germline V gene data show CDR1 as SGDLS and CDR2 as YYNGEE.

The chain employs TRBV11-3 and TRBJ2-3; D gene unclear. CDR1 is SGHNT, CDR2 YENEEA, per germline. This CDR3 region has 14 residues. V shed 5 bases and J shed 4 bases, with 13 bases lying between them. Here the CDR3 reads CASSPQVSSDTQYF. The CDR3 DNA follows: TGTGCCAGCAGCCCCCAGGTATCCTCAGATACGCAGTATTTT. The full variable domain, its missing parts supplied by reference TRBV11-3 and TRBJ2-3, is EAGVVQSPRYKIIEKKQPVAFWCNPISGHNTLYWYLQNLGQGPELLIRYENEEAVDDSQLPKDRFSAERLKGVDSTLKIQPAELGDSAVYLCASSPQVSSDTQYFGPGTRLTVL.

The chain joins TRBV27 to TRBJ1-5; the D gene is possibly TRBD1 (6 bases). Trimming took 3 bases from V and 1 from J, leaving 13 bases between them. The CDR3 length is 16 residues. From germline, CDR1 is MNHEY and CDR2 SMNVEV (reference sequence). The CDR3 sequence is CASSFKPTGSNQPQHF. CDR3 in DNA: TGTGCCAGCAGTTTTAAACCTACAGGGAGCAATCAGCCCCAGCATTTT.

This clone appeared once. The rearrangement joins TRBV28 to TRBJ1-4, with 7 nucleotides matching TRBD1. This CDR3 comprises 15 residues. Per the germline V gene, CDR1 is MDHEN and CDR2 is SYDVKM. The ends lost 5 bases at V and 5 bases at J; junction bases unmatched: 8. The CDR3: CASSAGGTFNEKLFF. Here the CDR3 DNA reads TGTGCCAGCAGTGCAGGGGGAACTTTCAATGAAAAACTGTTTTTT.

This sequence joins TRBV28 and TRBJ2-7; D may be TRBD2 (6 bases). The V gene's germline CDR1 is MDHEN and CDR2 SYDVKM. CDR3 size: 13 residues. Trimming cost V 4 bases and J 3 bases, with 10 bases left between them. The CDR3 sequence is CASSWRGNYEQYF. The CDR3 region has the DNA TGTGCCAGCAGTTGGAGGGGAAACTACGAGCAGTACTTC.